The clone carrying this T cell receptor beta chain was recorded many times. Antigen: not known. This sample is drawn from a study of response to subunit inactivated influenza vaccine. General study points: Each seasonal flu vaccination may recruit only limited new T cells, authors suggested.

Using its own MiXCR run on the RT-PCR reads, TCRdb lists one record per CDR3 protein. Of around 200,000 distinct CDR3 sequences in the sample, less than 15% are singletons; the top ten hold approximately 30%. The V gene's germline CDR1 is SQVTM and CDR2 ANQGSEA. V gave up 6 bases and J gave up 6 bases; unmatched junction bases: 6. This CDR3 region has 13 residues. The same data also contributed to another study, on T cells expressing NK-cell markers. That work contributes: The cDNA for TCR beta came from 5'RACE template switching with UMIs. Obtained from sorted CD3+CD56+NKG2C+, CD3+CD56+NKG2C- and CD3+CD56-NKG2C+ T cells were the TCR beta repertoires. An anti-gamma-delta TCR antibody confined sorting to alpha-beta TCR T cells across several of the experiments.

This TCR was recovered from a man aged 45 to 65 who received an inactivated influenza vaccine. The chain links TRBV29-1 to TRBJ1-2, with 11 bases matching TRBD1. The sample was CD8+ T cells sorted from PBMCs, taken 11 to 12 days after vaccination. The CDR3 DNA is TGCAGCGTGTTAAGGACAGGGGGCCATGGCTACACCTTC. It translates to CSVLRTGGHGYTF. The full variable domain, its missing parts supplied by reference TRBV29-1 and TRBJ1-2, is SAVISQKPSRDICQRGTSLTIQCQVDSQVTMMFWYRQQPGQSLTLIATANQGSEATYESGFVIDKFPISRPNLTFSTLTVSNMSPEDSSIYLCSVLRTGGHGYTFGSGTRLTVV.